The 21 T cell receptor beta chains presented below share a single source sample, sequenced in a study of response to subunit inactivated influenza vaccine. Each CDR3 protein gets one entry after TCRdb re-called the RT-PCR reads with MiXCR. The table has under 200,000 distinct CDR3 sequences, 11% seen once. Sequencing used non-naive T cells sorted from PBMCs, obtained roughly 46 days after vaccination. The receptor source for this set is a man aged 50 to 59 who received an inactivated influenza vaccine.

The rearrangement uses TRBV28 and TRBJ1-2, with D unresolved. This CDR3 spans 13 amino acids. Deletions cut 3 bases from V and 4 bases from J, with 9 bases between. CDR1 MDHEN and CDR2 SYDVKM come from the germline V gene. CDR3 coding DNA: TGTGCCAGCAGTTTTGCACAGATCTATGGCTACACCTTC. Translation: CASSFAQIYGYTF.

The table lists this clonotype with many counts. The chain couples TRBV15 to TRBJ1-1, with TRBD1 matching over 9 bases. In germline, CDR1 is LNHNV, CDR2 YYDKDF (reference sequence). V gave up 5 bases and J gave up 4 bases; unmatched junction bases: 8. This CDR3 is 15 amino acids long. The CDR3 loop is CATSGGQGSITEAFF. CDR3 bases: TGTGCCACCAGCGGAGGACAGGGGTCGATCACTGAAGCTTTCTTT.

The chain joins TRBV6-2 or TRBV6-3 to TRBJ2-3; weak D call: TRBD2 (5 bases). The CDR3 extends over 18 amino acids. Germline V lookup: CDR1 MNHEY, CDR2 SVGEGT. The V gene lost 6 bases and the J gene lost 4 bases, with 26 bases spanning the gap. The CDR3 loop reads CASSFRRWRIEDADTQYF. CDR3 in DNA: TGTGCCAGCAGCTTTAGGCGATGGAGGATTGAGGATGCAGATACGCAGTATTTT.

In regard to this clonotype: Mismatch with germline at one junction end may stem from a read error. The chain recombines TRBV3-1 with TRBJ2-7, with D unresolved. CDR3 length equals 15 residues. Germline CDR1 reads LGHDT; CDR2 reads YNNKEL (reference sequence). CDR3 coding DNA: TGTGCCAGCAGCCAAGAAGGGTACAGTTACTACGAGCACTACTTC. This sequence encodes CASSQEGYSYYEHYF.

The gene calls are TRBV6-5 and TRBJ2-1; D possibly corresponds to TRBD1 (6 bases). Germline loops: CDR1 MNHEY, CDR2 SVGAGI. V lost 2 bases and J 7 bases, leaving 15 bases between the germline ends. This CDR3 comprises 15 residues. The CDR3 DNA reads as TGTGCCAGCAGTTACGAATCAGGGGTTGATAATGAGCAGTTCTTC. It encodes CASSYESGVDNEQFF.

There are many counts of this clonotype. CDR3 sequence (DNA): TGCAGTGCTAGAGATATCACAGGGGACAACACCGGGGAGCTGTTTTTT. Amino acid sequence: CSARDITGDNTGELFF. This chain uses TRBV20-1 with TRBJ2-2, with 7 bases identical to TRBD1. The CDR3 has 16 residues. Germline V gene sequence: CDR1 DFQATT, CDR2 SNEGSKA (reference sequence). The V and J ends lost 0 bases and 2 bases, in that order; junction bases with no gene match: 6.

This clonotype was counted only a few times. The rearrangement uses TRBV7-2 and TRBJ2-5; 9 bases align to TRBD1. The CDR3 is 15 amino acids. Germline lookup yields CDR1 SGHTA and CDR2 FQGNSA. J lost 4 bases, V lost 3 bases, and 6 bases had no gene match. Here the CDR3 reads CASSLTPTGGETQYF. In DNA, the CDR3 is TGTGCCAGCAGCTTGACCCCGACAGGGGGAGAGACCCAGTACTTC.

V gene TRBV5-5 combines with J gene TRBJ1-2; maybe TRBD1 (5 bases). The CDR3 runs 12 residues. V lost 9 bases to trimming and J lost 9 bases, with 18 bases between them. The germline V gene has CDR1 SGHKS and CDR2 YYEKEE (reference sequence). CDR3: CAMSPGVLCYTF. The CDR3 DNA reads TGTGCCATGAGCCCGGGGGTCCTCTGCTACACCTTC.

This clonotype was observed many times. V usage is TRBV20-1 and J usage is TRBJ2-3; either TRBD1 or TRBD2 may supply D (7 bases each). V gave up 3 bases and J gave up 10 bases, with 17 bases separating them. The CDR3 is made up of 13 amino acids. Looked up from germline, CDR1 is DFQATT and CDR2 is SNEGSKA (reference sequence). The CDR3: CSASLGGTVAQYF. The CDR3 DNA is TGCAGTGCTAGCCTGGGGGGGACAGTGGCGCAGTATTTT.

The J gene is TRBJ2-1, the V gene TRBV27; TRBD1 matches at 7 bases. Germline loops: CDR1 MNHEY, CDR2 SMNVEV (reference sequence). V trimming: 5 bases; J trimming: 0 bases; junction bases outside the gene matches: 4. There are 15 residues in the CDR3. CDR3 in amino acids: CASSDSGGSYNEQFF. DNA for the CDR3: TGTGCCAGCAGTGATTCAGGGGGCTCCTACAATGAGCAGTTCTTC.

At least ten counts were recorded for this clonotype. The chain is built from TRBV11-2 and TRBJ2-3, with 9 bases aligning to TRBD1. CDR1 is SGHAT, CDR2 FQNNGV, per germline. The J segment lost 2 bases and the V segment lost 5 bases, leaving 8 bases of the junction unmatched. CDR3 length: 16 residues. CDR3 nucleotide sequence: TGTGCCAGCAGCCAGACGACAGGGGGTCTCACAGATACGCAGTATTTT. Amino acid sequence: CASSQTTGGLTDTQYF.

The genes are TRBV12-3 or TRBV12-4 and TRBJ2-2; TRBD2 matches 10 bases. The CDR3 has 16 amino acids. Unmatched junction bases numbered 8, after V lost 6 bases and J lost 4 bases. The CDR3 loop is CASRKAGGPPTGELFF. CDR3 coding DNA: TGTGCCAGCAGAAAAGCGGGGGGGCCACCCACCGGGGAGCTGTTTTTT.

This clonotype showed up just a few times. This rearrangement joins TRBV3-1 to TRBJ2-4; D may be TRBD1 (5 bases). V shed 1 base and J shed 11 bases, with 9 bases lying between them. The CDR3 extends over 12 amino acids. The germline CDR1 and CDR2 sequences are LGHDT and YNNKEL (reference sequence). This CDR3 reads CASSQGQGFQYF. In DNA, the CDR3 is TGTGCCAGCAGCCAAGGTCAGGGATTTCAGTACTTC.

This chain connects TRBV7-2 to TRBJ2-7; 7 nucleotides match TRBD2. The germline V gene has CDR1 SGHTA and CDR2 FQGNSA. This CDR3 has 14 residues. V was clipped by 5 bases and J by 0 bases; unmatched bases: 4. Here the CDR3 DNA reads TGTGCCAGCAGCCCTCAGCGGGACTCCTACGAGCAGTACTTC. The encoded protein is CASSPQRDSYEQYF.

As DNA, the CDR3 is TGCAGTGCCGGACAGGGGGCTAGTCAGCCCCAGCATTTT. Its translation is CSAGQGASQPQHF. The chain recombines TRBV20-1 with TRBJ1-5, with 11 bases matching TRBD1. Germline CDR1 DFQATT, CDR2 SNEGSKA (reference sequence). The CDR3 sequence is 13 residues long. After removal of 6 bases from V and 6 bases from J, the junction contained 4 bases not matched to a gene.

V gene TRBV20-1 combines with J gene TRBJ1-1; perhaps TRBD1 as D (6 bases). From germline, CDR1 is DFQATT and CDR2 SNEGSKA (reference sequence). V was shortened by 3 bases and J by 6 bases, with 8 bases between the two germline ends. The CDR3 extends over 11 amino acids. DNA of the CDR3: TGCAGTGCTAGGGGGGGCCCTGAAGCTTTCTTT. Residues: CSARGGPEAFF.

This chain joins TRBV2 and TRBJ1-5; TRBD1 might be the D (5 bases). V was cut by 8 bases and J by 9 bases, with 14 bases left in between. This CDR3 spans 12 amino acids. Germline assignment: CDR1 SNHLY and CDR2 FYNNEI. In nucleotides, the CDR3 is TGTGCCAGCTCGAGGGGTGAGGGGCCCCAGCATTTT. Translating it yields CASSRGEGPQHF.

This chain uses TRBV27 with TRBJ1-5, with 7 bases aligning to TRBD1. Germline assignment: CDR1 MNHEY and CDR2 SMNVEV (reference sequence). The CDR3 covers 14 residues. V lost 3 bases and J lost 6; bases outside the gene matches: 5. The CDR3 nucleotides read TGTGCCAGCAGTTTTTCGCGACAGGGTCAGCCCCAGCATTTT. Translating gives CASSFSRQGQPQHF.

This clonotype showed up many times. CDR3 residues: CASSFGGPGELFF. DNA for the CDR3: TGTGCCAGCAGCTTCGGGGGACCCGGGGAGCTGTTTTTT. The gene calls are TRBV11-2 and TRBJ2-2; TRBD2 might be the D (6 bases). Germline-derived CDR1 and CDR2 are SGHAT and FQNNGV. V was shortened by 3 bases and J by 6 bases, with 8 bases between the two germline ends. This CDR3 is built from 13 residues.

This chain links TRBV9 with TRBJ2-2; D not resolved. Trimming took off 0 bases at V and 4 bases at J, with 7 bases between the two ends. CDR1 and CDR2 (germline): SGDLS, YYNGEE. The length of the CDR3 is 14 residues. The CDR3: CASSVGVGTGELFF. The CDR3 nucleotides read TGTGCCAGCAGCGTAGGGGTCGGCACCGGGGAGCTGTTTTTT.

A few counts support this clonotype. J is TRBJ2-3 and V is TRBV9; the match to TRBD2 covers 12 bases. The J segment lost 3 bases and the V segment lost 4 bases, leaving 9 bases of the junction unmatched. Germline CDR1 is SGDLS and CDR2 is YYNGEE. The length of the CDR3 is 17 residues. CDR3 protein: CASSPRLAGVRTDTQYF. The CDR3 DNA reads TGTGCCAGCAGCCCCCGACTAGCGGGAGTACGGACAGATACGCAGTATTTT.